One sample yielded the 9 T cell receptor beta chains listed below, sequenced in a study of T cells in Graves' hyperthyroidism and ophthalmopathy. The TCR beta CDR3 regions underwent amplification using RNA transcripts as the source. Carried out on the TCR CDR3, a first-round RT-PCR used the HTBI primer set. TCRdb reanalysed the multiplex PCR reads using MiXCR and keeps one entry per CDR3 protein. The data contain hundreds of thousands of distinct CDR3 sequences, approximately 23% of them seen just once; the ten biggest clones take up under 65%. Sequenced sample: blood. These receptors were collected from a young man with Graves' ophthalmopathy.

This clonotype was found many times. The gene calls are TRBV7-8 and TRBJ2-7; no clear D gene. Germline V gene lookup returns CDR1 SGHVS and CDR2 FQNEAQ. With 3 bases removed from V and 3 bases from J, the gap between germline ends came to 9 bases. The CDR3 totals 13 residues. The CDR3 sequence is CASSLQPIYEQYF. Here the CDR3 DNA reads TGTGCCAGCAGCTTGCAACCTATCTACGAGCAGTACTTC.

To note about this clonotype: A single base separates this from a much larger clone, so it may be a read error. The chain couples TRBV15 to TRBJ1-1; D remains unclear. The CDR3 contains 14 residues. The V gene lost 0 bases and the J gene lost 6 bases, with 11 bases spanning the gap. In germline, CDR1 is LNHNV, CDR2 YYDKDF (reference sequence). CDR3 residues: CATSRDLESAEAFF. DNA for the CDR3: TGTGCCACCAGCAGAGATTTGGAAAGCGCTGAAGCTTTCTTT.

The rearrangement joins TRBV14 to TRBJ2-7; possibly TRBD2 for D (5 bases). Germline loops: CDR1 SGHDN, CDR2 FVKESK. The CDR3 has 14 amino acids. The V gene lost 0 bases and the J gene lost 6 bases, with 12 bases spanning the gap. Here the CDR3 reads CASSQEVGVGEQYF. The CDR3 DNA reads as TGTGCCAGCAGCCAAGAGGTCGGGGTAGGCGAGCAGTACTTC.

This clonotype came up once. A much larger clone lies a single base off, so this may be a read error. Because the CDR3 is missing its conserved closing phenylalanine or tryptophan, this is likely a read error. The CDR3 DNA reads as TGCAGTGCTAGCCCCAGGACAGGGAGAGGGGAGACCCAGTACCTC. Translation gives CSASPRTGRGETQYL. This chain uses TRBV20-1 with TRBJ2-5; 8 bases align to TRBD1. Germline CDR1 reads DFQATT; CDR2 reads SNEGSKA (reference sequence). J was trimmed by 5 bases and V by 3 bases; bases with no gene match: 11. The CDR3 is 15 residues long.

The chain links TRBV11-3 to TRBJ1-2; D unresolved. There are 16 residues in the CDR3. V lost 2 bases to trimming and J lost 0 bases, with 13 bases between them. Per the germline V gene, CDR1 is SGHNT and CDR2 is YENEEA. The CDR3 sequence is CASSLSSADSNYGYTF. The CDR3 DNA is TGTGCCAGCAGCTTAAGTTCAGCGGACTCTAACTATGGCTACACCTTC.

This sequence joins TRBV20-1 and TRBJ1-5; D is uncertain. This CDR3 contains 16 residues. Germline assignment: CDR1 DFQATT and CDR2 SNEGSKA (reference sequence). The ends were cut back, 3 bases at V and 3 bases at J, with 18 bases in the middle. In nucleotides, the CDR3 is TGCAGTGCTAGGAGGTCCGTGGGCGGGAACAATCAGCCCCAGCATTTT. Encoded protein: CSARRSVGGNNQPQHF.

This clonotype was counted ten times or more. The rearrangement uses TRBV15 and TRBJ2-2; no firm D call. V lost 2 bases, J lost 6 bases, and 10 bases lay in between. Germline lookup yields CDR1 LNHNV and CDR2 YYDKDF (reference sequence). This CDR3 is 14 amino acids long. This CDR3 is CATSRLGYSGELFF. The CDR3 coding sequence is TGTGCCACCAGCAGACTGGGGTATTCCGGGGAGCTGTTTTTT.

This clonotype was detected a few times. V and J are TRBV20-1 and TRBJ2-7; no firm D call. Trimming cost V 0 bases and J 1 base, with 10 bases left between them. From germline, CDR1 is DFQATT and CDR2 SNEGSKA (reference sequence). The CDR3 runs 14 residues. The DNA of the CDR3 is TGCAGTGCTAGAGACCAAGCAAAATCCTACGAGCAGTACTTC. Translation gives CSARDQAKSYEQYF.

The chain carries TRBV28 and TRBJ1-2; weak D call: TRBD1 (5 bases). The CDR3 length is 14 residues. Trimming left V 3 bases short and J 7 bases short, with 15 bases between. Germline CDR1 reads MDHEN; CDR2 reads SYDVKM. The CDR3 sequence: CASSFSGVGPGYTF. CDR3 coding DNA: TGTGCCAGCAGTTTTTCGGGGGTCGGTCCTGGCTACACCTTC.